Below are 16 T cell receptor beta chains sequenced from a single sample in a study of blood T cell repertoires in COVID-19. Produced via immunoSEQ multiplex PCR; TCRdb's table is partial and in-frame only. In the table there are around 15,000 clones, approximately 87% of which are singletons. The sample consisted of peripheral blood. These receptors all stem from a man aged 35-49 years with active or convalescent COVID-19.

This clone was recorded only once. The genes are TRBV5-1 and TRBJ2-3; TRBD1 matches 7 bases. From germline, CDR1 is SGHRS and CDR2 YFSETQ. The CDR3 totals 15 residues. V trimming: 3 bases; J trimming: 2 bases; junction bases outside the gene matches: 6. CDR3 sequence (DNA): TGCGCCAGCAGCTCCAACGGACAGGCCACAGATACGCAGTATTTT. Translating it yields CASSSNGQATDTQYF.

The chain is built from TRBV4-3 and TRBJ1-2, with TRBD1 matching 7 bases. CDR3 length equals 14 residues. The V segment lost 0 bases and the J segment 8 bases; nucleotides outside the gene matches: 6. CDR1 is LGHNA and CDR2 is YSLEER in the germline V gene. This CDR3 is CASSQESGQSGYTF. In DNA, the CDR3 is TGCGCCAGCAGCCAAGAGTCGGGACAGAGCGGCTACACCTTC.

The rearrangement uses TRBV27 and TRBJ1-6, with 7 positions matching TRBD1. V dropped 5 bases and J dropped 6; count of bases not matched to a gene: 4. CDR1 MNHEY and CDR2 SMNVEV come from the germline V gene (reference sequence). The CDR3 is 14 residues long. The chain's CDR3 is CASSLAGGNSPLHF. DNA of the CDR3: TGTGCCAGCAGTCTTGCAGGGGGTAATTCACCCCTCCACTTT.

The chain combines TRBV24-1 with TRBJ2-2, with 7 bases matching TRBD1. Germline values: CDR1 KGHDR, CDR2 SFDVKD. With V trimmed by 4 bases and J by 3 bases, 10 bases remained unmatched. This CDR3 is built from 17 residues. The CDR3 loop is CATSDRGGRFYTGELFF. In nucleotides, the CDR3 is TGTGCCACCAGTGACCGAGGGGGCAGATTTTACACCGGGGAGCTGTTTTTT.

The V and J genes are TRBV5-8 and TRBJ2-7; D is perhaps TRBD2 (5 bases). The CDR3 is 14 amino acids. V was shortened by 4 bases and J by 4 bases, with 15 bases between the two germline ends. The germline CDR1 and CDR2 sequences are SGHTS and YDEGEE. The CDR3 DNA is TGTGCCAGCAGCCCGGGATTGTACAAATACGAGCAGTACTTC. Translated, it gives CASSPGLYKYEQYF.

This clone was counted between two and nine times. This chain uses TRBV19 with TRBJ2-2; D gene uncertain. CDR1 and CDR2 from the germline V gene are LNHDA and SQIVND (reference sequence). The CDR3 covers 14 residues. V gave up 7 bases and J gave up 2 bases, with 11 bases separating them. CDR3 amino acids: CASTISTNTGELFF. CDR3 sequence (DNA): TGTGCCAGTACCATCTCGACTAACACCGGGGAGCTGTTTTTT.

The chain uses TRBV18 and TRBJ2-3; TRBD1 aligns across 7 bases. After removal of 3 bases from V and 4 bases from J, the junction contained 4 bases not matched to a gene. This CDR3 has 14 residues. Germline CDR1 KGHSH, CDR2 LQKENI. CDR3 region: CASSPTQGADTQYF. For the CDR3, the DNA is TGTGCCAGCTCACCCACTCAGGGGGCAGATACGCAGTATTTT. Full variable domain (remainder filled in from reference TRBV18 and TRBJ2-3): NAGVMQNPRHLVRRRGQEARLRCSPMKGHSHVYWYRQLPEEGLKFMVYLQKENIIDESGMPKERFSAEFPKEGPSILRIQQVVRGDSAAYFCASSPTQGADTQYFGPGTRLTVL.

This clone showed up just a few times. The chain joins TRBV5-1 to TRBJ1-4; no clear D. Trimming left V 4 bases short and J 6 bases short, with 19 bases between. The CDR3 spans 16 residues. From germline, CDR1 is SGHRS and CDR2 YFSETQ. The CDR3 nucleotides read TGCGCCAGCAGCCGGGTTTTGGAACAACGCCATGAAAAACTGTTTTTT. Its translation: CASSRVLEQRHEKLFF.

The rearrangement uses TRBV6-6 and TRBJ1-1, with TRBD1 identical over 10 bases. The CDR3 extends over 14 amino acids. CDR1 and CDR2 from the germline V gene are MNHNY and SVGAGI (reference sequence). Trimming at V came to 6 bases and at J to 1 base, leaving 2 bases not matched to a gene. The CDR3, as DNA: TGTGCCAGCAGCCGACAGGGGGCGAACACTGAAGCTTTCTTT. Its protein is CASSRQGANTEAFF.

This clone was detected a few times. V is TRBV7-9 and J is TRBJ1-3, with unresolved D. The CDR3 sequence is 14 residues long. Trimming took off 3 bases at V and 0 bases at J, with 6 bases between the two ends. The germline V gene encodes CDR1 SEHNR and CDR2 FQNEAQ (reference sequence). The DNA of the CDR3 is TGTGCCAGCAGCTTTAGTGACTCTGGAAACACCATATATTTT. Its translation: CASSFSDSGNTIYF.

A few counts support this clone. The V call is TRBV27, the J call TRBJ2-1; a weak D match, TRBD2 (5 bases). The length of the CDR3 is 14 residues. With 5 bases removed from V and 7 bases from J, the gap between germline ends came to 15 bases. CDR1 and CDR2 from the germline V gene are MNHEY and SMNVEV (reference sequence). CDR3 loop: CASSPSPTENEQFF. The CDR3 region has the DNA TGTGCCAGCAGTCCTAGCCCGACGGAGAATGAGCAGTTCTTC.

The chain employs TRBV7-8 and TRBJ2-3; tentatively, D is TRBD1 (5 bases). This CDR3 is 18 amino acids long. The V and J ends lost 5 bases and 0 bases respectively, with 21 bases between them. Germline assignment: CDR1 SGHVS and CDR2 FQNEAQ. The CDR3 DNA follows: TGTGCCAGCAGCCTTCAGGGTCTAAGCGCCGCTAGCACAGATACGCAGTATTTT. Its protein product is CASSLQGLSAASTDTQYF.

CDR3 DNA: TGTGCCAGCAGTCTGGAGGCGGGGGAAACCGAGCAGTACTTC. It encodes CASSLEAGETEQYF. This chain links TRBV6-6 with TRBJ2-7; 7 nucleotides match TRBD2. V shed 5 bases, J shed 6 bases, and the junction held 10 bases outside the gene matches. Germline CDR1 and CDR2: MNHNY and SVGAGI (reference sequence). This CDR3 comprises 14 residues.

The chain uses TRBV4-1 and TRBJ1-5; D is unclear. Trimming left V 0 bases short and J 2 bases short, with 5 bases between. The germline V gene has CDR1 MGHRA and CDR2 YSYEKL. This CDR3 has 14 residues. CDR3 sequence (DNA): TGCGCCAGCAGCCAAGATCTCGGCAATCAGCCCCAGCATTTT. Residues: CASSQDLGNQPQHF.

V gene TRBV7-8 combines with J gene TRBJ1-2, with 7 nucleotides matching TRBD1. The CDR3 sequence is 13 residues long. With V trimmed by 2 bases and J by 6 bases, 3 bases remained unmatched. CDR1 SGHVS and CDR2 FQNEAQ come from the germline V gene. Here the CDR3 reads CASSLTGVDGYTF. CDR3 nucleotides: TGTGCCAGCAGCTTAACAGGGGTGGATGGCTACACCTTC.

J is TRBJ2-3 and V is TRBV29-1; no clear D. Germline V gene lookup returns CDR1 SQVTM and CDR2 ANQGSEA. The V gene lost 6 bases and the J gene lost 2 bases, with 12 bases spanning the gap. CDR3 length equals 13 residues. CDR3 sequence (DNA): TGCAGCGTCGACTCCTCCAACACAGATACGCAGTATTTT. It translates to CSVDSSNTDTQYF.